Here is one T cell receptor beta chain with its context. The antigen remains undetermined. Unique molecular identifiers tagged the TCRbeta library. TCRdb redid the calling of the PCR reads with MiXCR, one entry per CDR3 protein. Of around 490,000 distinct CDR3 sequences in the sample, more than 9.5% were seen once. Germline CDR1 reads MNHEY; CDR2 reads SMNVEV (reference sequence). The CDR3 totals 14 residues. V shed 3 bases and J shed 3 bases, with 11 bases lying between them. The data are from a study of T-cell reconstitution after alpha-beta-depleted transplantation in children. Study-wide results and caveats: Surviving recipient T cells and thymic progenitors produced the high day-60 TCRbeta diversity seen in some patients. Several hundred rapidly expanded clones from non-depleted graft cells reportedly supplied alpha-beta T cells about two months post-transplant.

The chain has TRBV27 and TRBJ1-1; the D gene is possibly TRBD1 (6 bases). Sequenced here: PBMCs, mostly from graft donor cells, sampled 180 days after TCRalphabeta/CD19-depleted stem cell transplant. This TCR derives from a female patient aged 2 to 10 who had a stem cell transplant for aplastic anemia, so the T cells may come from the graft donor. This CDR3 reads CASSFGHRDTEAFF. The CDR3 nucleotides are TGTGCCAGCAGTTTTGGACACAGGGACACTGAAGCTTTCTTT.